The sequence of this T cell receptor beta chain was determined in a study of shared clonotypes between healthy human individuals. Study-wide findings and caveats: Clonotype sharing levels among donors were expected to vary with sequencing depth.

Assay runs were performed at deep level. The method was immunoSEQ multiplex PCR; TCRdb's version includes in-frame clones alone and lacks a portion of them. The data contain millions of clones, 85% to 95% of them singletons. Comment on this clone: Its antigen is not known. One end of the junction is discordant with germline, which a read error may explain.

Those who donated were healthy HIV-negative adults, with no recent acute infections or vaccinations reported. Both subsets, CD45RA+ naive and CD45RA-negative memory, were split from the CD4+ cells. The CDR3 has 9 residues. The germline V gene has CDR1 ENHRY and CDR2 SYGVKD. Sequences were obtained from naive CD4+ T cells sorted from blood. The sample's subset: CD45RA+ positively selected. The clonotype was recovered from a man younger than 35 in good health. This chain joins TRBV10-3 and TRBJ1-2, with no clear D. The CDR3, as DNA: TGTGCCAGCAGTTCCCAACTAACCTTC. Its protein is CASSSQLTF.